This entry lists 14 T cell receptor beta chains sequenced from one sample in a study of neurological immune-mediated disorders (dated by TCRdb to the late 2010s). The library was produced with 5' RACE. Sequencer: Illumina HiSeq 2500. TCRdb trimmed public reads at Q25 via fastp, called clones via MiXCR and kept in-frame beta chains. Each entry merges the rows of one CDR3 protein and shows their most common DNA and genes. For this sample the table gives tens of thousands of distinct CDR3 sequences, of which 3% to 4.5% were detected only once. In total, the top ten clones hold about 2.9% of the sample. Sequenced sample: PBMCs. Receptors were obtained from a woman aged 50 to 60 with multiple sclerosis.

Many counts were recorded for this clonotype. V is TRBV15 and J is TRBJ2-3; D call uncertain. Trimming removed 2 bases from V and 6 bases from J, with 12 bases in between. Germline V gives CDR1 LNHNV, CDR2 YYDKDF (reference sequence). The CDR3 covers 14 residues. Here the CDR3 DNA reads TGTGCCACCAGCAGATCTTACATGTCCGATACGCAGTATTTT. Translated, it gives CATSRSYMSDTQYF.

This clonotype was counted at least ten times. The CDR3 is CATSRPGSHQPQHF. The CDR3 DNA reads TGTGCCACCAGCAGACCGGGATCCCATCAGCCCCAGCATTTT. The chain links TRBV15 to TRBJ1-5; D gene ambiguous. V lost 2 bases to trimming and J lost 5 bases, with 10 bases between them. Germline V gene data show CDR1 as LNHNV and CDR2 as YYDKDF (reference sequence). The CDR3 spans 14 residues.

Concerning this clonotype itself: A much larger clonotype is one base distant, so this may be a read error. The V gene is TRBV20-1, the J gene TRBJ2-3; 13 bases fit TRBD2. Germline values: CDR1 DFQATT, CDR2 SNEGSKA (reference sequence). V was pared by 3 bases and J by 6 bases, with 9 bases of the junction left unmatched. This CDR3 has 16 amino acids. The CDR3 DNA follows: TGCAGTGCTAGTCCATGGACTAGCGGGGGCCAGGATACGCAGTATTTT. It translates to CSASPWTSGGQDTQYF.

This clonotype has ten or more counts. This rearrangement joins TRBV4-3 to TRBJ2-7; maybe TRBD2 (6 bases). In germline, CDR1 is LGHNA, CDR2 YSLEER. V shed 1 base and J shed 0 bases, with 13 bases lying between them. CDR3 length: 16 amino acids. CDR3 sequence reads: CASSQVSSAPSYEQYF. The CDR3 region has the DNA TGCGCCAGCAGCCAAGTCTCTAGCGCCCCCTCCTACGAGCAGTACTTC.

This clonotype was observed at least ten times. The chain joins TRBV12-3 or TRBV12-4 to TRBJ2-1; 9 bases agree with TRBD1. The trim removed 4 bases at V and 6 bases at J, leaving 7 bases unmatched. This CDR3 has 15 residues. CDR3 in amino acids: CASSSSGTGPNEQFF. CDR3 bases: TGTGCCAGCAGTTCGTCCGGGACAGGGCCCAATGAGCAGTTCTTC.

This clonotype was counted at least ten times. CDR3 coding DNA: TGCAGTGCTAGAGGCGGGGGTAGCACAGATACGCAGTATTTT. Protein: CSARGGGSTDTQYF. This sequence joins TRBV20-1 and TRBJ2-3; the match to TRBD2 covers 7 bases. The germline gives CDR1 DFQATT, CDR2 SNEGSKA (reference sequence). CDR3 length: 14 residues. The V segment lost 1 base and the J segment 0 bases; nucleotides outside the gene matches: 1.

This clonotype was observed a few times. This may stem from a read error, because a much larger clone lies one nucleotide away. The chain carries TRBV5-1 and TRBJ2-5; 8 positions match TRBD2. CDR3 length equals 13 residues. Germline V gene data show CDR1 as SGHRS and CDR2 as YFSETQ. V dropped 0 bases and J dropped 9; count of bases not matched to a gene: 4. This CDR3 reads CASSLAGTRAQYF. In DNA, the CDR3 is TGCGCCAGCAGCTTGGCCGGGACTAGAGCCCAGTACTTC.

The sample holds many counts of this clonotype. The chain joins TRBV5-1 to TRBJ2-3, with a tentative D call TRBD2 (6 bases). The CDR3 is made up of 17 amino acids. The V gene lost 4 bases and the J gene lost 1 base, with 19 bases spanning the gap. CDR1 and CDR2 (germline): SGHRS, YFSETQ. The CDR3 coding sequence is TGCGCCAGCAGCCGGGAGAGTTGGGCTTCGGGCACAGATACGCAGTATTTT. Its protein is CASSRESWASGTDTQYF.

This clonotype has ten or more counts. The J gene is TRBJ2-5, the V gene TRBV7-2; TRBD2 matches at 9 bases. The CDR3 runs 15 residues. The germline CDR1 and CDR2 sequences are SGHTA and FQGNSA. Trimming took 2 bases from V and 5 from J; bases not matched to a gene: 6. CDR3 DNA sequence: TGTGCCAGCAGCTTACGCGGGGGGGCCCGGGAGACCCAGTACTTC. Protein sequence: CASSLRGGARETQYF.

This clonotype was recorded many times. V usage is TRBV5-1 and J usage is TRBJ2-1, with a possible D match to TRBD1 (6 bases). The germline CDR1 and CDR2 sequences are SGHRS and YFSETQ. The V end lost 2 bases, the J end lost 6 bases, and 12 bases lay between the germline ends. The CDR3 is made up of 14 amino acids. The CDR3 protein is CASSFRDIFNEQFF. CDR3 bases: TGCGCCAGCAGCTTCCGGGACATTTTCAATGAGCAGTTCTTC.

The sample holds many counts of this clonotype. V usage is TRBV5-1 and J usage is TRBJ2-7; TRBD2 matches at 8 bases. Germline CDR1 reads SGHRS; CDR2 reads YFSETQ. The CDR3 sequence is 15 residues long. Germline trimming cut 0 bases from V and 2 bases from J; bases unmatched to any gene: 4. As DNA, the CDR3 is TGCGCCAGCAGCTTGGACACTAGCGGAACCTACGAGCAGTACTTC. Its protein is CASSLDTSGTYEQYF.

Points on this clonotype: A read error may produce the germline difference seen at one junction end. The DNA of the CDR3 is TGTGCCAGCAGCCCAGGGATGAACACTGAAGCCTTCTTT. This codes for CASSPGMNTEAFF. The chain couples TRBV7-2 to TRBJ1-1; a weak D match, TRBD1 (5 bases). Germline V gives CDR1 SGHTA, CDR2 FQGNSA. The CDR3 is made up of 13 amino acids.

This clonotype was observed many times. The rearrangement joins TRBV9 to TRBJ1-1; D is unclear. CDR1 SGDLS and CDR2 YYNGEE come from the germline V gene. The CDR3 is made up of 14 amino acids. The V gene lost 3 bases and the J gene lost 3 bases, with 12 bases spanning the gap. The CDR3 loop is CASSGGLQHTEAFF. CDR3 DNA: TGTGCCAGCAGCGGAGGACTGCAACACACTGAAGCTTTCTTT.

Comment on this clonotype: Sequence at one end of the junction differs from germline and may be a read error. V is TRBV4-1 and J is TRBJ1-6, with D possibly TRBD1 on 6 matching bases. This CDR3 region has 16 residues. Looked up from germline, CDR1 is MGHRA and CDR2 is YSYEKL. CDR3: CASSQDSLGGLSTLNF. The CDR3 DNA sequence: TGCGCCAGCAGCCAAGATTCTTTGGGGGGCCTTTCAACCCTCAACTTT.